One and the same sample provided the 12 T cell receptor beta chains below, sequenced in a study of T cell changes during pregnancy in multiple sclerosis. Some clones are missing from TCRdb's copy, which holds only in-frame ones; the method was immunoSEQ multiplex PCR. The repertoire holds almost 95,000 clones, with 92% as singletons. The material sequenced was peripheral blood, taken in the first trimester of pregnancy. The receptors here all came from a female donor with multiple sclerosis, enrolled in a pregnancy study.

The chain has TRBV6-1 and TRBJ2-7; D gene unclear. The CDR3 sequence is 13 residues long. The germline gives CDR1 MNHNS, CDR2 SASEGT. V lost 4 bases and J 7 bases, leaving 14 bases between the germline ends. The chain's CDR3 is CASSAGSPKEQYF. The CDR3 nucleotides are TGTGCCAGCAGTGCCGGGTCCCCCAAGGAGCAGTACTTC.

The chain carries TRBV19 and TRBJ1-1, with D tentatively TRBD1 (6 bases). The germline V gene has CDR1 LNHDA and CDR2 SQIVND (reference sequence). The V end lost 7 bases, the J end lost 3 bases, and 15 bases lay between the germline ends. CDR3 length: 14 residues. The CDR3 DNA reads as TGTGCCAGTACCCCATCAGGGGTGGACACTGAAGCTTTCTTT. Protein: CASTPSGVDTEAFF.

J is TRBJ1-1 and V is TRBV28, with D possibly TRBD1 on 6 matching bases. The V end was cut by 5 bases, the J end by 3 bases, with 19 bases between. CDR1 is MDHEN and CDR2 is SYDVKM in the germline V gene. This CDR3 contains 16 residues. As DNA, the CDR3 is TGTGCCAGCAGTCCACAGGGTAGAGTCCTAGACACTGAAGCTTTCTTT. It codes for CASSPQGRVLDTEAFF.

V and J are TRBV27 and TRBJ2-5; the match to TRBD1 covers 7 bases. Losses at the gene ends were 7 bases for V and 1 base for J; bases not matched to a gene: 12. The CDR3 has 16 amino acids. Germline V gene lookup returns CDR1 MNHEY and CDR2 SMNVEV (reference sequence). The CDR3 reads CASTSYTQGIQETQYF. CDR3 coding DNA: TGTGCCAGCACCTCCTACACACAGGGGATCCAAGAGACCCAGTACTTC.

For the CDR3, the DNA is TGTGCCAGCTCACTCGACAGGGACTCCACTGAAGCTTTCTTT. This encodes CASSLDRDSTEAFF. The chain has TRBV18 and TRBJ1-1; 7 bases map to TRBD1. Germline values: CDR1 KGHSH, CDR2 LQKENI. The CDR3 has 14 residues. With V trimmed by 4 bases and J by 4 bases, 6 bases remained unmatched.

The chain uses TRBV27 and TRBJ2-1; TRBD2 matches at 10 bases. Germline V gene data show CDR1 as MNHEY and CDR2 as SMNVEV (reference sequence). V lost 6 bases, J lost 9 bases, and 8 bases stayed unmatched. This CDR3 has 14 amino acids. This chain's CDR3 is CASRTAGGPVEQFF. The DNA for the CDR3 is TGTGCCAGCAGAACAGCGGGAGGGCCTGTTGAGCAGTTCTTC.

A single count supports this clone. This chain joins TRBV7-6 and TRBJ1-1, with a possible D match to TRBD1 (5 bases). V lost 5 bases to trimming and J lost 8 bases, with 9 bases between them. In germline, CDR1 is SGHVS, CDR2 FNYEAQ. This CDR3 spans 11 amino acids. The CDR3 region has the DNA TGTGCCAGCAGCCAGGGAGGAGAAGCTTTCTTT. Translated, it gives CASSQGGEAFF.

CDR3 amino acids: CASSIAGGYRANSYNEQFF. The CDR3 bases are TGTGCCAGTAGTATAGCGGGAGGGTATCGAGCAAACTCCTACAATGAGCAGTTCTTC. The chain links TRBV19 to TRBJ2-1, with TRBD2 matching over 8 bases. The CDR3 is 19 amino acids. V lost 1 base, J lost 0 bases, and 11 bases stayed unmatched. Germline V lookup: CDR1 LNHDA, CDR2 SQIVND (reference sequence). Filled out from reference TRBV19 and TRBJ2-1, the complete variable domain reads DGGITQSPKYLFRKEGQNVTLSCEQNLNHDAMYWYRQDPGQGLRLIYYSQIVNDFQKGDIAEGYSVSREKKESFPLTVTSAQKNPTAFYLCASSIAGGYRANSYNEQFFGPGTRLTVL.

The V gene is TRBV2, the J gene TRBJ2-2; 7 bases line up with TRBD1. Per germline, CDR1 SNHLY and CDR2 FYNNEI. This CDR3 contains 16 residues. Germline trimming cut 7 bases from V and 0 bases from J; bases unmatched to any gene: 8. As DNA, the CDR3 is TGTGCCAGCACTTACCCCCAGGGGGCGAACACCGGGGAGCTGTTTTTT. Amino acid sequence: CASTYPQGANTGELFF. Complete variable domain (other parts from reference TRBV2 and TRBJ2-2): EPEVTQTPSHQVTQMGQEVILRCVPISNHLYFYWYRQILGQKVEFLVSFYNNEISEKSEIFDDQFSVERPDGSNFTLKIRSTKLEDSAMYFCASTYPQGANTGELFFGEGSRLTVL.

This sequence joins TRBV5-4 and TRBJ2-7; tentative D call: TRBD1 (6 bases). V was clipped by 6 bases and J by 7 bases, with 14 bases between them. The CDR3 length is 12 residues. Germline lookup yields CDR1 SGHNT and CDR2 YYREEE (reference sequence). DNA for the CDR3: TGTGCCAGCACCTCAGAAACAGGGGAGCAGTACTTC. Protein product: CASTSETGEQYF.

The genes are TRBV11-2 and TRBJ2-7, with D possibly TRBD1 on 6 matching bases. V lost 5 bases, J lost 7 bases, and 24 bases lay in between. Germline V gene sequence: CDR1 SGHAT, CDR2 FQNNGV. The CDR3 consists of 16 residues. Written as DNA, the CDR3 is TGTGCCAGCAGCCAGTGGCGGCCAGGGGTCGAAAGAGAGCAGTACTTC. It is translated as CASSQWRPGVEREQYF. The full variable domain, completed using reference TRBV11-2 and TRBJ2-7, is EAGVAQSPRYKIIEKRQSVAFWCNPISGHATLYWYQQILGQGPKLLIQFQNNGVVDDSQLPKDRFSAERLKGVDSTLKIQPAKLEDSAVYLCASSQWRPGVEREQYFGPGTRLTVT.

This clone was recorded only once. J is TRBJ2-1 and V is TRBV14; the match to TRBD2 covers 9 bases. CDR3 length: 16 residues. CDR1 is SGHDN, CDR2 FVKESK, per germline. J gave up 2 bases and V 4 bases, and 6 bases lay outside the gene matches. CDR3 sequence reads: CASSPRLAGTYNEQFF. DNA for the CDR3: TGTGCCAGCAGCCCCCGGCTAGCGGGGACCTACAATGAGCAGTTCTTC.